The rows below give T cell receptor beta chains drawn from one sample of a study of vaccination and CD4 T cells after COVID-19. The antigens for these receptors are not known. A single record per CDR3 protein comes from TCRdb applying MiXCR to the PCR reads. The data show 9,000 to 15,000 distinct CDR3 sequences, around two fifths seen once. The sequenced material came from cultured CD4+ T cells from blood. The receptor set was obtained from a human donor with COVID-19. Both conserved end residues are part of each CDR3. The D gene is left open where the match is weak. Clone size, where shown, is once, few, many, or a class for clones that have expanded.

D | J | V | size | DNA | CDR3
TRBD1 | TRBJ2-7 | TRBV6-5 | . | TGTGCCAGCAGTTACTCTACGGACAGGGGCTCCTACGAGCAGTACTTC | CASSYSTDRGSYEQYF
. | TRBJ1-2 | TRBV14 | . | TGTGCCAGCAGCCCCCCGGGACGGCCCTATGGCTACACCTTC | CASSPPGRPYGYTF
. | TRBJ2-1 | TRBV29-1 | . | TGCAGCGTTGAATTCGGGGAGCAGTTCTTC | CSVEFGEQFF
. | TRBJ2-3 | TRBV5-1 | . | TGCGCCAGCAGCCCCGGGGAGATCACAGATACGCAGTATTTT | CASSPGEITDTQYF
TRBD1 | TRBJ2-4 | TRBV19 | . | TGTGCCAGTAGTCTTTGGACAGGGGGCCTGGGGGCCAAAAACATTCAGTACTTC | CASSLWTGGLGAKNIQYF
TRBD1 | TRBJ1-6 | TRBV2 | few | TGTGCCAGATCGGGACAGGAGGATTCACCCCTCCACTTT | CARSGQEDSPLHF
TRBD2 | TRBJ2-3 | TRBV9 | . | TGTGCCAGCAGCGTTGGACTAGCTGGCACCGATACGCAGTATTTT | CASSVGLAGTDTQYF
. | TRBJ1-5 | TRBV28 | . | TGTGCCAGCAGTTTGCGACAGGCCAATCAGCCCCAGCATTTT | CASSLRQANQPQHF
. | TRBJ1-1 | TRBV20-1 | . | TGCAGTGCTAGGGAGGGAGGGTACACTGAAGCTTTCTTT | CSAREGGYTEAFF
. | TRBJ2-1 | TRBV6-1 | . | TGTGCCAGCAGAGACGGGCCAGGAGCTAATGAGCAGTTCTTC | CASRDGPGANEQFF
. | TRBJ1-5 | TRBV7-2 | . | TGTGCCAGCAGCTTAGGGCAGAGTAGGGGTCCCCAGCATTTT | CASSLGQSRGPQHF
TRBD1 | TRBJ2-7 | TRBV7-9 | . | TGTGCCAGCCGTTCCGGGGGACAGGGAGCCTACGAGCAGTACTTC | CASRSGGQGAYEQYF
TRBD1 | TRBJ1-2 | TRBV5-4 | . | TGTGCCAGCAGCTCGGGACGGGACAGGGGGATTGGCTACACCTTC | CASSSGRDRGIGYTF
TRBD1 | TRBJ2-7 | TRBV6-5 | few | TGTGCCAGCAGTTACTCGTCAGGGGGAATCTACGAGCAGTACTTC | CASSYSSGGIYEQYF
. | TRBJ1-1 | TRBV21-1 | . | TGTGCCAGCAGCAAAGGTTGCACTGAAGCTTTCTTT | CASSKGCTEAFF
. | TRBJ2-7 | TRBV5-4 | . | TGTGCCAGCAGCTGGGTAAGAGGGGCTAAGCAGTACTTC | CASSWVRGAKQYF
. | TRBJ2-3 | TRBV7-3 | few | TGTGCCAGCAGCGTTTCTAGCACCCAGCCGCAGTATTTT | CASSVSSTQPQYF
. | TRBJ1-6 | TRBV2 | . | TGTGCCAGCAGTGAGACGACACGCCCATTCCACTTT | CASSETTRPFHF
. | TRBJ2-7 | TRBV25-1 | . | TGTGCCAGCAGTGAATCCCGACCGAGCCGGGTCGACGAGCAGTACTTC | CASSESRPSRVDEQYF
TRBD1 | TRBJ1-1 | TRBV20-1 | . | TGCAGTGCTAGAGATCGAATGAAGGGGGCGGGTACTGAAGCTTTCTTT | CSARDRMKGAGTEAFF
. | TRBJ1-5 | TRBV15 | few | TGTGCCACCCAAGGACAGTTAAATCAGCCCCAGCATTTT | CATQGQLNQPQHF
TRBD1 | TRBJ1-6 | TRBV19 | . | TGTGCCAGTAGTATCGAGACAGGGACTTCACCCCTCCACTTT | CASSIETGTSPLHF
. | TRBJ2-3 | TRBV6-4 | once | TGTGCCAGCAGTGACTCCGGCAGGACAGATACGCAGTATTTT | CASSDSGRTDTQYF
. | TRBJ1-4 | TRBV20-1 | . | TGCAGTGCTTCCCGCCCGGAAGGATCTGAAAAACTGTTTTTT | CSASRPEGSEKLFF
TRBD1 | TRBJ2-3 | TRBV5-1 | . | TGCGCCAGCAGCTCTGCAGGGACAGGGATTGGAGATACGCAGTATTTT | CASSSAGTGIGDTQYF
. | TRBJ2-1 | TRBV30 | . | TGTGCCTGGAGTGTAGGTAATGAGCAGTTCTTC | CAWSVGNEQFF
. | TRBJ2-7 | TRBV7-2 | . | TGTGCCAGCAGCTTGGGGGGACCCTACGAGCAGTACTTC | CASSLGGPYEQYF
. | TRBJ1-5 | TRBV27 | . | TGTGCCAGCAGGCGCGGGGGACAGCCCCAGCATTTT | CASRRGGQPQHF
. | TRBJ1-4 | TRBV20-1 | . | TGCAGTGCTAGAGCCGAAACAACTAATGAAAAACTGTTTTTT | CSARAETTNEKLFF
. | TRBJ1-3 | TRBV20-1 | . | TGCAGTGCTAGGCCCGGGAGTAGCCCTGGAAACACCATATATTTT | CSARPGSSPGNTIYF
. | TRBJ1-1 | TRBV25-1 | . | TGTGCCAGCAGCGTGTCCCTGAACACTGAAGCTTTCTTT | CASSVSLNTEAFF